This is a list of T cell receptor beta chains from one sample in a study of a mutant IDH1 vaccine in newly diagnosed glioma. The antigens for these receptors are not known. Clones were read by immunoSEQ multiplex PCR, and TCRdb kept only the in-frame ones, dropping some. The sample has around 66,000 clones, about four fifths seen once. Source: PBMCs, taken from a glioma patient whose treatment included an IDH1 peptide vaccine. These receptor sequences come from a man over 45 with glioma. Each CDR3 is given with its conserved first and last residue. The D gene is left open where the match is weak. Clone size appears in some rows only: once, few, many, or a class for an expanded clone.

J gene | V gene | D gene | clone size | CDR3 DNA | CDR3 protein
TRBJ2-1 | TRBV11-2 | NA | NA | TGTGCCAGCAGCTTAGGAGGATCGGGTGAGCAGTTCTTC | CASSLGGSGEQFF
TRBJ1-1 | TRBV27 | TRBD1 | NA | TGTGCCACCCTCCGGACAGGATCGAACACTGAAGCTTTCTTT | CATLRTGSNTEAFF
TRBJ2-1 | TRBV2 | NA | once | TGTGCCAGCAGTGGAATCGGCGGCAATGAGCAGTTCTTC | CASSGIGGNEQFF
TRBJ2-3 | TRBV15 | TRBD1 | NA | TGTGCCACCCGCGGGGACAGGGGGCTAGATACGCAGTATTTT | CATRGDRGLDTQYF
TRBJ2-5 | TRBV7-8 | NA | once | TGTGCCAGCAGCTTAGGGGGAAACCAAGAGACCCAGTACTTC | CASSLGGNQETQYF
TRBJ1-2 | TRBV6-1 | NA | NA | TGTGCCAGCAGCCAAGGACAGATCTATGGCTACACCTTC | CASSQGQIYGYTF
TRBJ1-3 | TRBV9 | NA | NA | TGTGCCAGCAGCGTAGGGAGCTCTGGAAACACCATATATTTT | CASSVGSSGNTIYF
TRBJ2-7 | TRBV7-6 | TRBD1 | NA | TGTGCCAGCAGTACCGGGGACAGGGGGGTCGAGCAGTACTTC | CASSTGDRGVEQYF
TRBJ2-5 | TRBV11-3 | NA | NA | TGTGCCAGCAGCTTAGGCCGTCGATTGGGTGATGGTCAAGAGACCCAGTACTTC | CASSLGRRLGDGQETQYF
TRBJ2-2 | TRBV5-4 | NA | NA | TGTGCCAGCAGCCCCGTGACAGCGACCGGGGAGCTGTTTTTT | CASSPVTATGELFF
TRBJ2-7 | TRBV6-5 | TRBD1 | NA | TGTGCCAGCAAGAGTCCGGGACAGCCCTACGAGCAGTACTTC | CASKSPGQPYEQYF
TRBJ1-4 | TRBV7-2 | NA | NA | TGTGCCAGCAGCTTAGCAGGGATCGATGAAAAACTGTTTTTT | CASSLAGIDEKLFF
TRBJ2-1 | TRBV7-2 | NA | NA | TGTGCCAGCAGGGCGTCCGGTCTACTAACCTACAATGAGCAGTTCTTC | CASRASGLLTYNEQFF
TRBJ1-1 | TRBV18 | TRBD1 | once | TGTGCCAGCTCATTATCAGGGGGGGATACTGAAGCTTTCTTT | CASSLSGGDTEAFF
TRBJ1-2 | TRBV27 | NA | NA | TGTGCCAGCTTCGACTTATCCTATGGCTACACCTTC | CASFDLSYGYTF
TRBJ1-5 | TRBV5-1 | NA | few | TGCGCCAGCAGCCCCCCTTGGGCAATAAGGAACCAGCCCCAGCATTTT | CASSPPWAIRNQPQHF
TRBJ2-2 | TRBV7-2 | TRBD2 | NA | TGTGCCAGCAGCTTAGAATATAGCGGGGCGAACACCGGGGAGCTGTTTTTT | CASSLEYSGANTGELFF
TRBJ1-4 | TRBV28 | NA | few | TGTGCCAGCGGACCCGCCAGGTCCTTTTTT | CASGPARSFF
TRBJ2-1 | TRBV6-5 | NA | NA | TGTGCCTCTCGGGAGTTAGGGGAGCAGTTCTTC | CASRELGEQFF
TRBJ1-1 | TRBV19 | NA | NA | TGTGCCAGTAGTATTTCGGAAGTAGGGGGGATAGCTTTCTTT | CASSISEVGGIAFF
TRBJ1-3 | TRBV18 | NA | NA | TGTGCCAGCTCACCGCAGAACTCTGGAAACACCATATATTTT | CASSPQNSGNTIYF
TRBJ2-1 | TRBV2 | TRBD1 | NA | TGTGCCAGCAGCCTACAGGGGGCCTCCTACAATGAGCAGTTCTTC | CASSLQGASYNEQFF
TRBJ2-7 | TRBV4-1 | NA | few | TGCGCCAGCAGCCCCCCCCCAGGAGACATAGGGGACAAAACCTACGAGCAGTACTTC | CASSPPPGDIGDKTYEQYF
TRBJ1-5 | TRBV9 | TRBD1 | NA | TGTGCCAGCAGCGTAGGAGGACAGGATCTTCAGCCCCAGCATTTT | CASSVGGQDLQPQHF
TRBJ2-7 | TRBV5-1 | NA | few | TGCGCCAGCAGCTTCAGCAACGAGCAGTACTTC | CASSFSNEQYF
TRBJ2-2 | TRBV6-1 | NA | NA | TGTGCCAGCAGTGAAGGGCAGGGAAGTACCGGGGAGCTGTTTTTT | CASSEGQGSTGELFF
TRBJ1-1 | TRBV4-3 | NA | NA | TGCGCCAGCAGCCAAGCAGACACTGAAGCTTTCTTT | CASSQADTEAFF
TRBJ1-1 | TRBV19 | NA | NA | TGTGCCACCACCCCTTCTCCGAACACTGAAGCTTTCTTT | CATTPSPNTEAFF
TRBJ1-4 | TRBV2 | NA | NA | TGTGCCAGCAACGAAGGGTCAGGTGAAAAACTGTTTTTT | CASNEGSGEKLFF
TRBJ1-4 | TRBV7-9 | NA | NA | TGTGCCAGCAGCTTTTCTAATGAAAAACTGTTTTTT | CASSFSNEKLFF
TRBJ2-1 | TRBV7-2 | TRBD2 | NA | TGTGCCAGCAGCTTAGTCCTTAGCGGGGGCTACAATGAGCAGTTCTTC | CASSLVLSGGYNEQFF
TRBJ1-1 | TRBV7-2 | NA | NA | TGTGCCAGCAGCTTAACGTACGCCGAAGCTTTCTTT | CASSLTYAEAFF
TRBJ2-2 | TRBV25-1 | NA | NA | TGTGCCAGCACCCCCTTTGGAGGGAGCACCGGGGAGCTGTTTTTT | CASTPFGGSTGELFF
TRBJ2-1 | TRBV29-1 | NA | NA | TGCAGCGGAACCCACAATGAGCAGTTCTTC | CSGTHNEQFF
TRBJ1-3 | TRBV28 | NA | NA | TGTGCCAGCAGTCCCCCCGGGGAAGCCGGAAACACCATATATTTT | CASSPPGEAGNTIYF
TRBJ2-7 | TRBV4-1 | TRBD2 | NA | TGCGCCAGCAGCCAAGGACTAGCGGGAGCCTACGAGCAGTACTTC | CASSQGLAGAYEQYF
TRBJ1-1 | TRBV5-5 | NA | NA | TGTGCCAGCGTAAGACAGATGAACACTGAAGCTTTCTTT | CASVRQMNTEAFF
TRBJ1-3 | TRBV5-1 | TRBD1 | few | TGCGCCAGCAGCTTTACCATAAACAGGGGTGGAAACACCATATATTTT | CASSFTINRGGNTIYF
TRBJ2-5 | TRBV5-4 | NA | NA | TGTGCCAGCAGCTGGACGGTCCAAGAGACCCAGTACTTC | CASSWTVQETQYF
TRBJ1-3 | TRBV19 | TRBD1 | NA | TGTGCCAGTAGCCAGACAGGGGGCGGAAACACCATATATTTT | CASSQTGGGNTIYF
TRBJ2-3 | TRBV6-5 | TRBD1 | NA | TGTGCCAGCAGTTCCCCTAGACAGGGGTCAGATACGCAGTATTTT | CASSSPRQGSDTQYF
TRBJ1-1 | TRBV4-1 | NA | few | TGCGCCAGCAGCCTTACAGGGTTGAACACTGAAGCTTTCTTT | CASSLTGLNTEAFF
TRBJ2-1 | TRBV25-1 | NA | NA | TGTGCCAGCGGTAGTAGGAACAATGAGCAGTTCTTC | CASGSRNNEQFF
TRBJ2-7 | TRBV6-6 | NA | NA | TGTGCCAGCAGTTCACCAAGTCCCTACGAGCAGTACTTC | CASSSPSPYEQYF
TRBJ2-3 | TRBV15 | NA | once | TGTGCCACCAGCGGGCCTACGCCCACAGATACGCAGTATTTT | CATSGPTPTDTQYF
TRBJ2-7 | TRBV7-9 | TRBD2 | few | TGTGCCAGCAGCTTAGTCGCGGGAGTGAACGAGCAGTACTTC | CASSLVAGVNEQYF
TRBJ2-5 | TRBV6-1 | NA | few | TGTGCCAGCGAGGTGAACCAAGAGACCCAGTACTTC | CASEVNQETQYF
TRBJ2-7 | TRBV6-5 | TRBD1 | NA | TGTGCCAGCAGACCGGGACAGGCCTACGAGCAGTACTTC | CASRPGQAYEQYF